A selection of T cell receptor beta chains follows, all from one sample in a study of vaccination and CD4 T cells after COVID-19. TCRdb reprocessed the PCR reads with MiXCR, giving one entry per CDR3 protein. The data show approximately 16,000 distinct CDR3 sequences, about 50% seen once. Their antigen targets remain unknown. The sequencing sample was made of CD4+ T cells from blood, cultured in vitro. The receptors shown here come from a human donor who had recovered from COVID-19. CDR3s include the opening cysteine and the closing phenylalanine or tryptophan. A D gene is named only where the DNA matches it firmly. Part of the rows lack a size; the others show once, few, many or a class for expanded clones.

abundance	v_gene	j_gene	d_gene	CDR3nt	CDR3aa
.	TRBV5-1	TRBJ1-3	.	TGCGCCAGCAGCGCAGGAAGGGGGACGGGTGGAAACACCATATATTTT	CASSAGRGTGGNTIYF
few	TRBV2	TRBJ1-5	.	TGTGCCAGCAGTGGAAGGAGAGGGGAATCAGGCCCCCAGCATTTT	CASSGRRGESGPQHF
.	TRBV12-3/TRBV12-4	TRBJ2-5	TRBD2	TGTGCCAGCAGTTTATCCGGGGGGAGAGAGACCCAGTACTTC	CASSLSGGRETQYF
.	TRBV6-1	TRBJ1-5	TRBD1	TGTTCCAGCAGGGGGACAGGCAATCAGCCCCAGCATTTT	CSSRGTGNQPQHF
.	TRBV20-1	TRBJ2-3	.	TGCAGTGCTTCGAAGGGCTCCGCAGATACGCAGTATTTT	CSASKGSADTQYF
few	TRBV7-8	TRBJ1-5	.	TGTGCCAGCAGCCAGGGACGGACAGCAGGTAGGACCCAGCATTTT	CASSQGRTAGRTQHF
.	TRBV7-6	TRBJ2-1	.	TGTGCCAGCAGCTCGCAGGTAAACTCCTACAATGAGCAGTTCTTC	CASSSQVNSYNEQFF
.	TRBV20-1	TRBJ2-5	.	TGCAGTGCTTCGTATGAGACCCAGTACTTC	CSASYETQYF
.	TRBV19	TRBJ1-2	.	TGTGCCAGTAGTGCAGGTTCGGGGAGAATTAACTATGGCTACACCTTC	CASSAGSGRINYGYTF
few	TRBV2	TRBJ2-5	.	TGTGCCAGCACCGAAGGGCAGGGGGGGACCCAGTACTTC	CASTEGQGGTQYF
.	TRBV10-3	TRBJ1-2	TRBD1	TGTGCCATCAGTGAGAACCGACAGGGGGATAGGGGCTACACCTTC	CAISENRQGDRGYTF
few	TRBV7-2	TRBJ1-1	TRBD1	TGTGCCAGCAGCTTCGGGACAGGGGGGACCGTAGGAGCTTTCTTT	CASSFGTGGTVGAFF
.	TRBV2	TRBJ1-6	.	TGTGCCAGCAGGGAAACAGGGTTAGGTTCACCCCTCCACTTT	CASRETGLGSPLHF
few	TRBV2	TRBJ1-1	.	TGTGCCAGCAGACTGAGGTCCCAGGGAGATGAAGCTTTCTTT	CASRLRSQGDEAFF
once	TRBV12-5	TRBJ1-5	.	TGTGCTAGTGGTTCAGAAAGGGTCCAGCCCCAGCATTTT	CASGSERVQPQHF
.	TRBV7-9	TRBJ1-5	.	TGTGCCAGCAGCGGACAGAATAGCAATCAGCCCCAGCATTTT	CASSGQNSNQPQHF
.	TRBV6-1	TRBJ1-5	.	TGTGCCAGCAGTGAACAGGCCGACAATCAGCCCCAGCATTTT	CASSEQADNQPQHF
once	TRBV14	TRBJ1-5	.	TGTGCCAGCAGCCGAACCCGGGGGAAAGGGAGCGGCAATCAGCCCCAGCATTTT	CASSRTRGKGSGNQPQHF
.	TRBV2	TRBJ2-7	.	TGTGCCAGCACCGGACGTGGCTACGAGCAGTACTTC	CASTGRGYEQYF
.	TRBV6-1	TRBJ1-5	.	TGTGCCAGCAGTAAGACCTCAAGGCAGCCCCAGCATTTT	CASSKTSRQPQHF
few	TRBV15	TRBJ2-2	.	TGTGCCACCAGCAGAGATTTGGGACACTCGAACACCGGGGAGCTGTTTTTT	CATSRDLGHSNTGELFF
.	TRBV15	TRBJ2-3	.	TGTGCCACCAGTCCCCTACCCGTCTGGACGCAGTATTTT	CATSPLPVWTQYF